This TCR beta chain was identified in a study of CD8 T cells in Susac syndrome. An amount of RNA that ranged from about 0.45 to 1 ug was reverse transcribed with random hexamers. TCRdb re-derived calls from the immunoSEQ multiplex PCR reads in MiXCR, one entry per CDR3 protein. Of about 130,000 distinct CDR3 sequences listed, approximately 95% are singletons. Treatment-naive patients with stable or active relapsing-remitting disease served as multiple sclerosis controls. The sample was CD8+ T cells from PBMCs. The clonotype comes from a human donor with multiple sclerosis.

Here the CDR3 reads CASSSHPRDSAYEQYF. CDR3 coding DNA: TGTGCCAGCAGCTCCCATCCCCGGGACAGCGCCTACGAGCAGTACTTC. The V call is TRBV7-3, the J call TRBJ2-7; TRBD1 matches 7 bases. Losses at the gene ends were 4 bases for V and 2 bases for J; bases not matched to a gene: 11. Germline CDR1 is SGHTA and CDR2 is FQGTGA. The CDR3 length is 16 residues.